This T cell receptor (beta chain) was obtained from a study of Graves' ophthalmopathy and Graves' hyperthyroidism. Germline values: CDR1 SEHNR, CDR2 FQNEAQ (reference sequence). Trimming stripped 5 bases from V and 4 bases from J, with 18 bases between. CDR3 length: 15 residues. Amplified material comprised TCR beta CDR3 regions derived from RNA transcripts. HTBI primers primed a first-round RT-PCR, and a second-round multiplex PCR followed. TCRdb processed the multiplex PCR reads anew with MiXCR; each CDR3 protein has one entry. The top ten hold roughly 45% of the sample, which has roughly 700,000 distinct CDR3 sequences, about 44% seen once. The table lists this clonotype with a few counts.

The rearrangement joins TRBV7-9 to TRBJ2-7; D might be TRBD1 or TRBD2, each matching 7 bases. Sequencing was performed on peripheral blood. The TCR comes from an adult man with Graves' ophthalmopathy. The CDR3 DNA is TGTGCCAGCAGCCACGGGACAGCGGGAAGATACGAGCAGTACTTC. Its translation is CASSHGTAGRYEQYF.